Shown below are 23 T cell receptor beta chains from a single sample sequenced in a study of T cell repertoires in cytomegalovirus infection. TCRdb fed the reads into MiXCR, producing one record per CDR3 protein. The profile shows over 450,000 distinct CDR3 sequences, 10% to 12% of them singletons. Sequencing used PBMCs. The receptors stem from a human donor in good health (CMV status not recorded). Some clones in this sample may be carry-over from other donors' samples.

This clonotype was detected ten times or more. The chain uses TRBV7-9 and TRBJ1-2; the D is unclear. Trimming shortened V by 5 bases and J by 6 bases, and 10 bases separated the two germline ends. Germline V gene data show CDR1 as SEHNR and CDR2 as FQNEAQ (reference sequence). CDR3 size: 12 residues. CDR3 DNA: TGTGCCAGCAGCCGCTCCGGCAATGGCTACACCTTC. This gives the protein CASSRSGNGYTF.

The chain uses TRBV12-3 or TRBV12-4 and TRBJ1-1, with D possibly being TRBD1 (6 bases). The CDR3 consists of 13 residues. The V gene lost 8 bases and the J gene lost 0 bases, with 10 bases spanning the gap. The CDR3 DNA reads as TGTGCCAGCGGGGGCCTAATGAACACTGAAGCTTTCTTT. Translated: CASGGLMNTEAFF.

This clonotype has ten or more counts. V and J are TRBV7-2 and TRBJ1-1; unclear D gene. The CDR3 runs 14 residues. V dropped 3 bases and J dropped 0 bases, with 8 bases sitting between them. From germline, CDR1 is SGHTA and CDR2 FQGNSA. This CDR3 reads CASSFATVNTEAFF. CDR3 DNA: TGTGCCAGCAGCTTTGCTACCGTGAACACTGAAGCTTTCTTT.

This chain joins TRBV30 and TRBJ2-1, with 9 bases lining up with TRBD2. CDR1 and CDR2 from the germline V gene are GTSNPN and SVGIG (reference sequence). V shed 2 bases, J shed 3 bases, and the junction held 2 bases outside the gene matches. The length of the CDR3 is 14 residues. CDR3 protein: CAWSTSGLYNEQFF. The CDR3 bases are TGTGCCTGGAGTACTAGCGGGCTCTACAATGAGCAGTTCTTC.

This clonotype appeared many times. This chain links TRBV6-2 or TRBV6-3 with TRBJ2-2; perhaps TRBD1 as D (6 bases). Trimming left V 7 bases short and J 3 bases short, with 9 bases between. Germline lookup yields CDR1 MNHEY and CDR2 SVGEGT. The CDR3 is made up of 13 amino acids. The CDR3 loop reads CASNYRDTGELFF. CDR3 nucleotides: TGTGCCAGCAACTACAGGGACACCGGGGAGCTGTTTTTT.

This clonotype has only a few counts. V gene TRBV5-4 combines with J gene TRBJ1-4; 7 bases fit TRBD1. The CDR3 is made up of 16 amino acids. V trimming: 2 bases; J trimming: 8 bases; junction bases outside the gene matches: 12. The germline V gene has CDR1 SGHNT and CDR2 YYREEE (reference sequence). CDR3 coding DNA: TGTGCCAGCAGCTTTAGACAGGGATCTGGTGGCGAAAAACTGTTTTTT. Protein sequence: CASSFRQGSGGEKLFF.

This clonotype was detected many times. The junction departs from germline at one end; a sequencing error may be responsible. The CDR3 DNA follows: TGTGCCAGCAGCACTAGCGGGCGGGCGTCAGAGGCCCAGTACTTC. It specifies CASSTSGRASEAQYF. This rearrangement joins TRBV9 to TRBJ2-5; 9 nucleotides match TRBD2. The CDR3 sequence is 15 residues long. Looked up from germline, CDR1 is SGDLS and CDR2 is YYNGEE. Using reference TRBV9 and TRBJ2-5 for the parts outside the CDR3, the full variable domain is DSGVTQTPKHLITATGQRVTLRCSPRSGDLSVYWYQQSLDQGLQFLIQYYNGEERAKGNILERFSAQQFPDLHSELNLSSLELGDSALYFCASSTSGRASEAQYFGPGTRLLVL.

This clonotype is a singleton in its sample. The CDR3: CSAHGPSGVLDTQYF. For the CDR3, the DNA is TGCAGTGCACATGGGCCTAGCGGGGTATTAGATACGCAGTATTTT. The genes are TRBV20-1 and TRBJ2-3, with 9 bases aligning to TRBD2. J lost 5 bases, V lost 6 bases, and 12 bases had no gene match. The CDR3 is 15 amino acids. CDR1 is DFQATT, CDR2 SNEGSKA, per germline (reference sequence).

V and J are TRBV13 and TRBJ2-3; weak D call: TRBD2 (7 bases). The germline V gene encodes CDR1 PRHDT and CDR2 FYEKMQ (reference sequence). Trimming removed 4 bases at V and 1 base at J, with 12 bases between. CDR3 length: 15 residues. CDR3 in amino acids: CASSSAGAGTDTQYF. The CDR3 bases are TGTGCCAGCAGCTCGGCGGGGGCTGGCACAGATACGCAGTATTTT.

The genes are TRBV14 and TRBJ2-1; D might be TRBD1 (6 bases). The V end was cut by 10 bases, the J end by 3 bases, with 19 bases between. The germline gives CDR1 SGHDN, CDR2 FVKESK. This CDR3 is 15 amino acids long. This chain's CDR3 is CANRVTGSNYNEQFF. In DNA, the CDR3 is TGTGCCAACAGGGTAACCGGGTCCAACTACAATGAGCAGTTCTTC.

Points on this clonotype: This may arise from a read error, as a much more abundant clone is one base away. This rearrangement joins TRBV29-1 to TRBJ2-7; D possibly corresponds to TRBD2 (6 bases). Per the germline V gene, CDR1 is SQVTM and CDR2 is ANQGSEA. CDR3 length: 14 residues. Between the trimmed V and J ends, which lost 4 bases and 4 bases, there was a span of 17 bases. The CDR3, as DNA: TGCAGCGTTGTAATTGACGGGGGAGCGTACGAGCAGTACTTC. The encoded protein is CSVVIDGGAYEQYF.

This clonotype was seen repeatedly, ten times or more. This rearrangement joins TRBV6-1 to TRBJ2-6, with D unresolved. Germline loops: CDR1 MNHNS, CDR2 SASEGT. This CDR3 is 14 amino acids long. Trimming took 5 bases from V and 0 from J, leaving 5 bases between them. The CDR3 nucleotides read TGTGCCAGCAGTATCAACTCTGGGGCCAACGTCCTGACTTTC. Amino acid sequence: CASSINSGANVLTF.

There are a few counts of this clonotype. The chain has TRBV28 and TRBJ1-4, with D possibly matching TRBD1 (5 bases). Trimming took off 2 bases at V and 12 bases at J, with 10 bases between the two ends. Germline CDR1 and CDR2: MDHEN and SYDVKM. The CDR3 length is 12 residues. CDR3 protein: CASSLARAELFF. CDR3 sequence (DNA): TGTGCCAGCAGTTTAGCCAGGGCGGAACTGTTTTTT.

This clonotype was counted ten times or more. This chain connects TRBV12-3 or TRBV12-4 to TRBJ2-2; TRBD1 agrees at 12 bases. CDR3 length equals 16 residues. Trimming took 6 bases from V and 6 from J; bases not matched to a gene: 8. CDR3 coding DNA: TGTGCCAGCAGACCCCGGGACAGGGGGCGGTCCGGGGAGCTGTTTTTT. It codes for CASRPRDRGRSGELFF.

The chain couples TRBV29-1 to TRBJ1-1; maybe TRBD1 (5 bases). V dropped 0 bases and J dropped 2 bases, with 22 bases sitting between them. Germline CDR1 SQVTM, CDR2 ANQGSEA. The CDR3 is made up of 18 amino acids. The CDR3 here is CSVEEQVFQDRLNTEAFF. DNA for the CDR3: TGCAGCGTTGAAGAACAGGTCTTCCAAGACAGACTTAACACTGAAGCTTTCTTT.

This clonotype was recorded many times. The CDR3 spells CSARSGTSGASETQYF. The CDR3 region has the DNA TGCAGTGCTAGGTCTGGGACTAGCGGAGCCTCGGAGACCCAGTACTTC. The chain is built from TRBV20-1 and TRBJ2-5; 11 nucleotides line up with TRBD2. CDR3 length: 16 amino acids. Germline V gene data show CDR1 as DFQATT and CDR2 as SNEGSKA (reference sequence). Losses at the gene ends were 3 bases for V and 5 bases for J; bases not matched to a gene: 11.

This chain connects TRBV23-1 to TRBJ2-7; either TRBD1 or TRBD2 may fit D (5 bases each). TRBV23-1 is noted as an ORF with a role that remains uncertain. The CDR3 spans 19 residues. The ends were cut back, 3 bases at V and 6 bases at J, with 30 bases in the middle. CDR3 sequence reads: CASSHWGCGDVRASREQYF. DNA of the CDR3: TGCGCCAGCAGTCATTGGGGATGTGGGGACGTAAGGGCCAGCCGCGAGCAGTACTTC.

The V call is TRBV20-1, the J call TRBJ2-3; 9 bases agree with TRBD2. The CDR3 consists of 15 residues. Germline loops: CDR1 DFQATT, CDR2 SNEGSKA (reference sequence). The V gene end was trimmed by 0 bases and the J gene end by 3 bases; junction bases not matched to a gene: 4. DNA of the CDR3: TGCAGTGCTAGAGAAATTAGCGGGAGTACAGATACGCAGTATTTT. Its translation is CSAREISGSTDTQYF.

The sample holds many counts of this clonotype. The chain employs TRBV2 and TRBJ2-2; 7 bases align to TRBD1. V trimming: 6 bases; J trimming: 7 bases; junction bases outside the gene matches: 5. Germline lookup yields CDR1 SNHLY and CDR2 FYNNEI. CDR3 size: 13 residues. CDR3 sequence (DNA): TGTGCCAGCAGGAAGACAGGGAACGGGGAGCTGTTTTTT. Translating it yields CASRKTGNGELFF.

This clonotype came up many times. The chain has TRBV11-1 and TRBJ2-1; the match to TRBD2 covers 10 bases. Germline V gene sequence: CDR1 SGHAT, CDR2 FQDESV (reference sequence). The V segment lost 2 bases and the J segment 6 bases; nucleotides outside the gene matches: 4. The CDR3 loop spans 15 amino acids. The CDR3 here is CASSLPAGGPNEQFF. The CDR3 bases are TGTGCCAGCAGCTTACCAGCGGGGGGGCCCAATGAGCAGTTCTTC.

The chain recombines TRBV7-9 with TRBJ1-1; D remains unclear. Germline values: CDR1 SEHNR, CDR2 FQNEAQ (reference sequence). Trimming cost V 5 bases and J 8 bases, with 15 bases left between them. The CDR3 runs to 13 residues. The CDR3 here is CASSPGVESEAFF. CDR3 nucleotides: TGTGCCAGCAGCCCCGGCGTCGAGTCAGAAGCTTTCTTT.

This clonotype was detected many times. This chain joins TRBV11-2 and TRBJ2-1; 7 bases fit TRBD2. The CDR3 is made up of 14 amino acids. Germline V CDR1 and CDR2: SGHAT, FQNNGV. Unmatched junction bases numbered 7, after V lost 6 bases and J lost 5 bases. The CDR3 DNA is TGTGCCAGCAGACCCGGGACTATCAACAATGAGCAGTTCTTC. Amino acid sequence: CASRPGTINNEQFF.

J is TRBJ1-2 and V is TRBV2; TRBD1 is a possible D gene (6 bases). Germline CDR1 reads SNHLY; CDR2 reads FYNNEI. The CDR3 extends over 11 amino acids. V shed 10 bases and J shed 7 bases, with 13 bases lying between them. CDR3 region: CATLKGGGYTF. DNA for the CDR3: TGTGCCACACTGAAGGGGGGTGGCTACACCTTC.